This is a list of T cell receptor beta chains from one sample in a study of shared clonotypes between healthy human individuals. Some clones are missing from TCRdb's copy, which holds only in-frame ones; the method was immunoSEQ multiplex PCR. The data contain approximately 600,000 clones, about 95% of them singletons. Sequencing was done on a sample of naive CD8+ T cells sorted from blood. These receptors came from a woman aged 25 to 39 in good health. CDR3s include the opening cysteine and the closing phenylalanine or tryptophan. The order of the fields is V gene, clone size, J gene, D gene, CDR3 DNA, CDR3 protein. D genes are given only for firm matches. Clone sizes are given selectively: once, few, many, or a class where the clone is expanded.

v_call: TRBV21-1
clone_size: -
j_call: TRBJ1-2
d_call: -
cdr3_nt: TGTGCCAGCAGCAAAGCGACCGAGCGAGCTAACTATGGCTACACCTTC
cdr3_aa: CASSKATERANYGYTF

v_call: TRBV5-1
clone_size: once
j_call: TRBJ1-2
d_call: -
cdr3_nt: TGCGCCAGCAGCTTGGGTAAAGGAATTAATGGCTACACCTTC
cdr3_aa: CASSLGKGINGYTF

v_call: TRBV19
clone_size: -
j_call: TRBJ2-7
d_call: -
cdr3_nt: TGTGCCAGTAGCGAACCGGGACAATACGGGGAGCAGTACTTC
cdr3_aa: CASSEPGQYGEQYF

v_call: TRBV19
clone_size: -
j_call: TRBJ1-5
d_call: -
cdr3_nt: TGTGCCAGTAGTCGACAGACCAATCAGCCCCAGCATTTT
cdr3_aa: CASSRQTNQPQHF

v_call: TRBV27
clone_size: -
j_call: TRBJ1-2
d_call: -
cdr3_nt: TGTGCCAGCAGCCCGATTAGAGGTAGCGGCTACACCTTC
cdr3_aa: CASSPIRGSGYTF

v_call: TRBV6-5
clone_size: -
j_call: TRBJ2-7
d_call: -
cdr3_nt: TGTGCCAGCTACAGTTACGTCCTCGAGCAGTACTTC
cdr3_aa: CASYSYVLEQYF

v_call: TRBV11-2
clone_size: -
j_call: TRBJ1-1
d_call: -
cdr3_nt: TGTGCCAGCAGCTTACAGAGGGGGAGCACTGAAGCTTTCTTT
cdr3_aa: CASSLQRGSTEAFF

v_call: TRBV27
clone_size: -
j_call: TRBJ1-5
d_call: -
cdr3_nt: TGTGCCACCCGGACGGGAGAAAGAAATCAGCCCCAGCATTTT
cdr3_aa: CATRTGERNQPQHF

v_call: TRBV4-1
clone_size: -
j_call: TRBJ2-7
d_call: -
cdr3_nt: TGCGCCAGCAGCTCCCGCATGGGGAACGAGCAGTACTTC
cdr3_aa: CASSSRMGNEQYF

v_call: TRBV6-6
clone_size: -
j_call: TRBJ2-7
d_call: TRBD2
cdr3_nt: TGTGCCAGCAGTTACTCGATGGGACTAGCGGGAGGCGAGCAGTACTTC
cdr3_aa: CASSYSMGLAGGEQYF

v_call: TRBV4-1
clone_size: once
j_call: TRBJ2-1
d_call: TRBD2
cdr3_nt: TGCGCCAGCAGCCTACGGACTAGCGGGATTTTCAATGAGCAGTTCTTC
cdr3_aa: CASSLRTSGIFNEQFF

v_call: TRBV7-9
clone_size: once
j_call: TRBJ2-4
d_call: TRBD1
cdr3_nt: TGTGCCAGCAGCGCAGGGACAGGGGTAACCAAAAACATTCAGTACTTC
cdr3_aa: CASSAGTGVTKNIQYF

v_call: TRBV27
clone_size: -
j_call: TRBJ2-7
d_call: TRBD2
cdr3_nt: TGTGCCAGCAGTTTAGTCGGGGCGGGAGGGCCCCACGAGCAGTACTTC
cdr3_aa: CASSLVGAGGPHEQYF

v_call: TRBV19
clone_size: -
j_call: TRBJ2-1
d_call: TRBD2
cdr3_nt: TGTGCCAGTAGTATATTTAGCGGGAGTGGCGATGAGCAGTTCTTC
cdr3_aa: CASSIFSGSGDEQFF

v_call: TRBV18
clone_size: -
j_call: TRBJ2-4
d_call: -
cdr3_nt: TGTGCCAGCTCAGTACACTTAGCCAAAAACATTCAGTACTTC
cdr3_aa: CASSVHLAKNIQYF

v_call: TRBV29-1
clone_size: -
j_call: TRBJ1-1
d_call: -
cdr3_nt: TGCAGCGTTGAAGATAACCGTGCTGGTGCTTTCTTT
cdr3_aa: CSVEDNRAGAFF

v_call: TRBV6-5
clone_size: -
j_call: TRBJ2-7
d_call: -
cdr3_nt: TGTGCCAGCAGTCCCCAGGTGGGAGGCACCTACGAGCAGTACTTC
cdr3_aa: CASSPQVGGTYEQYF

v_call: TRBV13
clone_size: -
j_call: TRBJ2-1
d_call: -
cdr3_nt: TGTGCCAGCAGCTTAGCCCTAGGCAATGAGCAGTTCTTC
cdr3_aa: CASSLALGNEQFF

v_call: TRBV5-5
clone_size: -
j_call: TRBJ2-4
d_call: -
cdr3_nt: TGTGCCAGCAGCTTGTCTGGGGCGCTGGGAAACATTCAGTACTTC
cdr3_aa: CASSLSGALGNIQYF

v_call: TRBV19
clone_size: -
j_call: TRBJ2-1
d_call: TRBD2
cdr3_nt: TGTGCCAGTAGTACCCCTCCCAGGACTAGCGGAGAGGGGGGCAATGAGCAGTTCTTC
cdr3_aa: CASSTPPRTSGEGGNEQFF

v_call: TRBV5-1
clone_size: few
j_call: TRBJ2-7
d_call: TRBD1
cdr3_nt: TGCGCCAGCAGCTTGGGACAGGGGGTTTACTACGAGCAGTACTTC
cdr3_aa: CASSLGQGVYYEQYF

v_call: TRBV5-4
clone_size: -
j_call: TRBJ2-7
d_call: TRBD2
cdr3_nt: TGTGCCAGCAGCCCTGAGCGGGATCACTACGAGCAGTACTTC
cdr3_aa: CASSPERDHYEQYF

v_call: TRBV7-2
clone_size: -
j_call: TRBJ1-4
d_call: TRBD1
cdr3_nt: TGTGCCAGCAGCACCTTCACAGGGGCGAAGAATGAAAAACTGTTTTTT
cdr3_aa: CASSTFTGAKNEKLFF

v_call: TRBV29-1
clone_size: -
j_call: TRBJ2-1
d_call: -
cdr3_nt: TGCAGCGTCCCCTCCGGGGACCGGGGGTACAATGAGCAGTTCTTC
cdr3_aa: CSVPSGDRGYNEQFF

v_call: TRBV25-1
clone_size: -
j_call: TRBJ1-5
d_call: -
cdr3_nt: TGTGCCAGCAGTGAGGGACTCCTCAATCAGCCCCAGCATTTT
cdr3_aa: CASSEGLLNQPQHF

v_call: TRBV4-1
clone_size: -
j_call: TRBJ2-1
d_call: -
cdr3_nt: TGCGCCAGCAGCCAAGCTACGACTCCGGAGCAGTTCTTC
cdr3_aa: CASSQATTPEQFF

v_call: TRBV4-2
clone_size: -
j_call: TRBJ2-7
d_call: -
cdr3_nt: TGTGCCAGCAGCCAATCCGGATACGAGCAGTACTTC
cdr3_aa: CASSQSGYEQYF

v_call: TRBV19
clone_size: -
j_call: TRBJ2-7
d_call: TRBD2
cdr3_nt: TGTGCCACCCGAGCGGGGAGCTCCTACGAGCAGTACTTC
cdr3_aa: CATRAGSSYEQYF

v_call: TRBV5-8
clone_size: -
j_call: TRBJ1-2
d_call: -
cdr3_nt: TGTGCCAGCAGCCTGTTGGAGGAGCAATATGGCTACACCTTC
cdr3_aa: CASSLLEEQYGYTF

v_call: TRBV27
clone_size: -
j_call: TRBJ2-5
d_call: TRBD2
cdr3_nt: TGTGCCAGCAGTTTAAGGGGAGGGGAGCAGTACTTC
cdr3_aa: CASSLRGGEQYF

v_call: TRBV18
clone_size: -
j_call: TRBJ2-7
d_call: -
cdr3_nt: TGTGCCAGCTCACTCGACGGACCAGCCTACGAGCAGTACTTC
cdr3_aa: CASSLDGPAYEQYF

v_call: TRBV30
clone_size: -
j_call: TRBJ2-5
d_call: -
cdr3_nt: TGTGCCTGGACCGAAGGGGTAGGCCCTAAAGAGACCCAGTACTTC
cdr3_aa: CAWTEGVGPKETQYF